Listed here is a single T cell receptor beta chain. There is no known antigen for this receptor. Per-nucleotide qualities are absent, and no much larger clonotype sits a single base away. The donors were limited-stage small-cell lung cancer patients who had surgical resection in Hangzhou, China, between the late 2000s and the early 2020s. Every donor went straight to surgery with no preoperative chemotherapy or radiotherapy, and no donor was given immunotherapy either before or after surgery. In the sequenced cohort of more than 15 patients, every patient was either a smoker or a heavy second-hand smoker. Adjacent normal lung tissue was taken at least 2 cm away from the tumor margin, and two pathologists confirmed morphologically that the tissue was free of malignant cells. Multi-region TCR-beta sequencing of resected limited-stage small-cell lung cancers and of tumor-adjacent lung tissue was performed to characterize T cell repertoire heterogeneity. The AllPrep DNA/RNA FFPE Kit (Qiagen) was used to extract genomic DNA from the FFPE tissue.

This entry comes from a study of T cells and copy number aberrations in small-cell lung cancer (dated by TCRdb to the early 2020s). About the study as a whole: Whole-exome sequencing of the same tumor regions was paired with TCR repertoire sequencing so that T cell metrics could be related to mutations and copy number aberrations. Tumor TCR data were available for around 17 patients, and some 15 patients had TCR data from both tumor and normal tissue.

Using multiplexed V- and J-gene primers, the immunoSEQ hsTCRB Kit amplified TCR-beta CDR3 regions from genomic DNA. Unique DNA barcodes were added in a second PCR, and the samples were pooled together with one negative control and one positive control. The pooled TCR-beta libraries were sequenced using a 150-cycle paired-end protocol on an Illumina MiSeq. In the source study's methods: Adaptive Biotechnologies processed the raw sequencing data into a report containing normalized, annotated TCR-beta repertoires. T-cell density was calculated by normalizing TCR-beta templates to usable DNA, with usable DNA estimated through amplification of housekeeping genes. Richness counted unique rearrangements, and clonality was defined as 1 minus Pielou's evenness. The clones in this table, taken by TCRdb from immuneACCESS, are in-frame only. Not every clone is retained; where verified, under half of the shortfall comes from an unresolved V gene, and the cause of the rest is unknown. V and J calls and clone size are as listed in that table; D and trimming were resolved from the DNA. In all, the sample holds approximately 6,600 clones, and around 77% of those were seen once. The top ten clones comprise around a tenth of the sample.

Results and caveats for the whole study, not just this receptor: A small sample size, resulting from surgical resection being uncommon in small-cell lung cancer, limited the study, and the findings need validation. Tumors had lower T-cell density, richness and clonality than adjacent lung tissue, but the difference in density was not significant. Every specimen was formalin-fixed paraffin-embedded tissue, a material known to introduce sequencing artifacts.

The germline ends are 10 bases apart after V is trimmed by 0 bases and J by 0 bases. The germline V gene encodes CDR1 SGHRS and CDR2 YFSETQ. The cysteine opens and the phenylalanine closes a CDR3 of 16 amino acids. Only the CDR3 DNA stays, 48 bases, in frame from base 1. This receptor was obtained from a woman in her 70s with small cell lung cancer. Some clones in this sample may be carry-over from other donors' samples. The specimen was normal tissue next to the tumor. The chain couples TRBV5-1 to TRBJ1-3, with TRBD1 tentatively as D gene (6 bases match). This receptor carries the CDR3 CASSLGLGGSGNTIYF. The DNA reads as follows: TGCGCCAGCAGCTTGGGTTTAGGGGGCTCTGGAAACACCATATATTTT.